Listed below are T cell receptor beta chains from one sample, sequenced in a study of cytomegalovirus exposure and HLA in healthy donors. Repertoires were generated with immunoSEQ multiplex PCR, while TCRdb's copy carries only in-frame clones and drops some. The data hold about 120,000 clones, with roughly 78% observed a single time. The sample consisted of PBMCs. The source of these receptors is a woman aged 35 to 49 in good health and CMV-seronegative. The CDR3 runs from the conserved cysteine through the conserved F or W. D genes are given only for firm matches. Not all rows give a size; the values are once, few, many and, for expanded clones, a class.

abundance | j_gene | d_gene | v_gene | len | CDR3aa | CDR3nt
. | TRBJ2-1 | . | TRBV2 | 13 | CASSDGGGDEQFF | TGTGCCAGCAGTGACGGAGGTGGCGATGAGCAGTTCTTC
. | TRBJ1-5 | . | TRBV5-8 | 17 | CASGHTRQDPSNQPQHF | TGTGCCAGCGGGCATACTAGACAGGACCCTAGCAATCAGCCCCAGCATTTT
. | TRBJ1-1 | . | TRBV10-3 | 14 | CAIRTGGLNTEAFF | TGTGCCATCAGGACTGGTGGCCTGAACACTGAAGCTTTCTTT
. | TRBJ2-7 | TRBD1 | TRBV18 | 15 | CASSPRTGGAYEQYF | TGTGCCAGCTCACCACGGACAGGGGGAGCCTACGAGCAGTACTTC
few | TRBJ1-3 | . | TRBV11-3 | 13 | CASSLGAGNTIYF | TGTGCCAGCAGCTTAGGAGCTGGAAACACCATATATTTT
. | TRBJ2-1 | TRBD2 | TRBV6-1 | 17 | CASSEAPGGVDYNEQFF | TGTGCCAGCAGTGAAGCGCCGGGGGGGGTCGATTACAATGAGCAGTTCTTC
once | TRBJ2-6 | . | TRBV9 | 17 | CASSVARRGRGANVLTF | TGTGCCAGCAGCGTAGCTCGTCGGGGTCGCGGGGCCAACGTCCTGACTTTC
few | TRBJ2-4 | . | TRBV9 | 14 | CASSAAGTKNIQYF | TGTGCCAGCAGCGCAGCGGGCACCAAAAACATTCAGTACTTC
. | TRBJ2-5 | TRBD2 | TRBV7-2 | 13 | CASSPEREGTQYF | TGTGCCAGCAGCCCCGAGCGGGAGGGGACCCAGTACTTC
. | TRBJ2-3 | TRBD2 | TRBV25-1 | 14 | CASSISGARDTQYF | TGTGCCAGCAGTATTAGCGGGGCGCGAGATACGCAGTATTTT
few | TRBJ1-3 | . | TRBV7-2 | 16 | CASSERYIASGNTIYF | TGTGCCAGCAGCGAGCGGTACATTGCCTCTGGAAACACCATATATTTT
. | TRBJ2-7 | TRBD2 | TRBV14 | 16 | CASSQYFSGSNSEQYF | TGTGCCAGCAGCCAGTATTTTAGCGGGAGTAATTCCGAGCAGTACTTC
once | TRBJ1-2 | . | TRBV5-6 | 13 | CASSLRNGDGYTF | TGTGCCAGCAGTCTAAGGAACGGGGATGGCTACACCTTC
. | TRBJ2-5 | TRBD2 | TRBV5-4 | 15 | CASSLGGASGGSQYF | TGTGCCAGCAGCTTGGGGGGCGCGTCGGGAGGATCGCAGTACTTC
. | TRBJ2-3 | TRBD1 | TRBV6-5 | 14 | CASSTTGTTDTQYF | TGTGCCAGCAGTACGACAGGGACCACAGATACGCAGTATTTT
. | TRBJ1-2 | TRBD1 | TRBV28 | 12 | CASRQGVYGYTF | TGTGCCAGCAGACAGGGGGTCTATGGCTACACCTTC